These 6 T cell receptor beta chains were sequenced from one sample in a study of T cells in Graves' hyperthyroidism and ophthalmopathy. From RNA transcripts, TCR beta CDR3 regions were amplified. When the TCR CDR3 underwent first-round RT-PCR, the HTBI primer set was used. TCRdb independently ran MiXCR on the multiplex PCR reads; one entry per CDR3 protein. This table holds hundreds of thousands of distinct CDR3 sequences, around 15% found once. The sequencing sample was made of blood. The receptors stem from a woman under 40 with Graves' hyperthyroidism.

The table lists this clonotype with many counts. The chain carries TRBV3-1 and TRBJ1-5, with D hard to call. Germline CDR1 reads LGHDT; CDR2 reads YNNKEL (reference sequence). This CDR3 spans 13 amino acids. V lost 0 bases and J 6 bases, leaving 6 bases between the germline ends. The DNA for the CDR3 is TGTGCCAGCAGCCAAGAACGGGGTCAGCCCCAGCATTTT. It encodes CASSQERGQPQHF.

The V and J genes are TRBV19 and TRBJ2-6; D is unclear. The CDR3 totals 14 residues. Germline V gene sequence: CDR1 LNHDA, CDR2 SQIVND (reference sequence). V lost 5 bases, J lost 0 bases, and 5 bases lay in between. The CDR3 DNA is TGTGCCAGTAGTGTGGACTCTGGGGCCAACGTCCTGACTTTC. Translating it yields CASSVDSGANVLTF.

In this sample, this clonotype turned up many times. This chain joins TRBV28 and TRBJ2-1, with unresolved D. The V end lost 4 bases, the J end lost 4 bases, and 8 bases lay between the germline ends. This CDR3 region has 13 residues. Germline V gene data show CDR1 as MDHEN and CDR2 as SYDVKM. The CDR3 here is CASSYKTYNEQFF. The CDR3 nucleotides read TGTGCCAGCAGTTATAAGACATACAATGAGCAGTTCTTC.

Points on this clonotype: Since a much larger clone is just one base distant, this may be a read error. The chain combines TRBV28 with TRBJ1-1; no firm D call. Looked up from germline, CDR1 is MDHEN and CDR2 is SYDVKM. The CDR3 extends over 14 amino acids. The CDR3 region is CVSRRDYGGTEAFF. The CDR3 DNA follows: TGTGTCAGCAGGCGGGATTATGGAGGCACTGAAGCTTTCTTT.

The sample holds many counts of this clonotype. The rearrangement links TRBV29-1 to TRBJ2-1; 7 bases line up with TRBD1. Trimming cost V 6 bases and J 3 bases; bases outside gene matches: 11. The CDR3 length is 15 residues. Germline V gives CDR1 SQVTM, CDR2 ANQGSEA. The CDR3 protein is CSVAGTVFFYNEQFF. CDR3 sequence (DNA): TGCAGCGTGGCCGGGACAGTGTTTTTCTACAATGAGCAGTTCTTC.

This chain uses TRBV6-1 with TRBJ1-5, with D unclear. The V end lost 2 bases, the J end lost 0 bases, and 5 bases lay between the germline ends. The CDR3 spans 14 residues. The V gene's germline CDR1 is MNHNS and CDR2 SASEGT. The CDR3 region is CASSEQYSNQPQHF. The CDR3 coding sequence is TGTGCCAGCAGTGAACAGTATAGCAATCAGCCCCAGCATTTT.